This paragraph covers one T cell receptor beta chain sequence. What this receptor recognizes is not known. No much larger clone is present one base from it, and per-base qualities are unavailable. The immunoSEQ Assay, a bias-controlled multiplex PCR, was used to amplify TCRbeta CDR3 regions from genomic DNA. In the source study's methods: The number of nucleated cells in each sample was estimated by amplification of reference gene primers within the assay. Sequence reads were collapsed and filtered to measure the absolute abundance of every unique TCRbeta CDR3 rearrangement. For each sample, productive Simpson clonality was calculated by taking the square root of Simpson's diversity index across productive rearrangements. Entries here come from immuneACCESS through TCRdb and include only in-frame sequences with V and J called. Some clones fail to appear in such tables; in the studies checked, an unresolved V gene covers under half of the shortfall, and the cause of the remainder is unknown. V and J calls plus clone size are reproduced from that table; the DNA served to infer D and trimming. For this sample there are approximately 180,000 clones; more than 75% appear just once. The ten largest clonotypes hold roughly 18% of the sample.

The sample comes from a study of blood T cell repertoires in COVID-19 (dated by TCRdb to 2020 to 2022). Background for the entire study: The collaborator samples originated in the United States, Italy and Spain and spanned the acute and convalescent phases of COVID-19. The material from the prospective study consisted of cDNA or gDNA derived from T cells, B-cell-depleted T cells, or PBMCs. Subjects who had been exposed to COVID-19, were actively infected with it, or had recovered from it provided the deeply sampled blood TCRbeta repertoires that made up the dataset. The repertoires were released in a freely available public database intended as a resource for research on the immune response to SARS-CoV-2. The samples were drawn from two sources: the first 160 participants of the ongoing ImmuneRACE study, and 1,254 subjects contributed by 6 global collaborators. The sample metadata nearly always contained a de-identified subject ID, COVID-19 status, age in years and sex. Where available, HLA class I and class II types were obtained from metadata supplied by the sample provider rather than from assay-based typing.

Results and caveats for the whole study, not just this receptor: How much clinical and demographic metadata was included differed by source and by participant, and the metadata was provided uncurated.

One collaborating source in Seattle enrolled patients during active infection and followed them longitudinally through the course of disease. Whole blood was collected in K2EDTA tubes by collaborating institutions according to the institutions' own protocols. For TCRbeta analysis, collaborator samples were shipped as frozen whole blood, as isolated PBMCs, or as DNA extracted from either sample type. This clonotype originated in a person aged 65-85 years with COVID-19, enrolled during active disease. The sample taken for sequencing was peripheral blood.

The CDR3 corresponds to CASSGTGASSYNEQFF. The nucleotides are TGTGCCAGCAGTGGGACTGGGGCGAGCTCCTACAATGAGCAGTTCTTC. The V gene is TRBV3-1 (or the pseudogene TRBV3-2) and the J gene is TRBJ2-1, and TRBD2 may be the D gene, going by 6 matching bases. From cysteine to phenylalanine, the CDR3 is 16 amino acids long. The read is trimmed to its CDR3 DNA, 48 bases read in frame from base 1. CDR1 and CDR2, looked up from the germline V gene (reference sequence), are LGHDT and YNNKEL. V is reduced by 6 bases and J by 0 bases, leaving a spacing of 15 bases between them.